Listed below are T cell receptor beta chains from one sample, sequenced in a study of memory CD4+ T cells and cytomegalovirus serostatus. Data came from immunoSEQ multiplex PCR; TCRdb stores just in-frame clones and leaves some out. The sample holds more than 35,000 clones, roughly four fifths seen once. The sequencing sample was made of memory CD4+ T cells from blood. These receptors were taken from an adult in good health and CMV-seronegative. Each CDR3 is given without its conserved first and last residue.

j_gene,v_gene,CDR3aa
TRBJ1-5,TRBV6-4,ASSVRDRGEEGNQPQH
TRBJ1-6,TRBV4-2,ASSQDGGFRVYNSPLH
TRBJ1-3,TRBV7-6,ASSLRAPVTLGNTIY
TRBJ1-1,TRBV7-2,ASSLELGASAF
TRBJ2-2,TRBV4-2,ASSHDVAGGSKTGELF
TRBJ2-5,TRBV5-1,ASSLEGQQETQY
TRBJ1-1,TRBV19,ASSRTGGGYNTEAF
TRBJ2-1,TRBV6-1,ASSEARQGSQF
TRBJ1-1,TRBV6-5,ASSVRGAEAF
TRBJ2-2,TRBV29-1,SARARDGTGELF
TRBJ1-6,TRBV2,ASSDARGSGNSPLH
TRBJ1-1,TRBV5-5,ASSLATGTEAF
TRBJ2-7,TRBV18,ASSPTLANEQY
TRBJ2-1,TRBV5-1,ASSSIWATSGGAGGNEQF
TRBJ1-2,TRBV10-3,AISGDRDGYGYT
TRBJ2-3,TRBV2,ASSRSADTQY
TRBJ2-7,TRBV5-1,ASSLVAGGSGEQY
TRBJ2-7,TRBV6-5,ASSTPRLAYEQY
TRBJ2-5,TRBV9,ASSGSQETQY
TRBJ2-2,TRBV7-9,ASSLAGGRPNTGELF
TRBJ2-7,TRBV9,ASSVGQGTSSEQY
TRBJ1-2,TRBV9,ASSRDRELLGYT
TRBJ1-1,TRBV5-4,ASSLVRGRTTEAF
TRBJ1-5,TRBV5-6,ASSFAGGSNQPQH
TRBJ2-3,TRBV5-1,ASSLAYLGARITDTQY
TRBJ2-2,TRBV7-2,ASSLDPLASGELF
TRBJ1-6,TRBV2,ASSEGQGNSPLH
TRBJ1-5,TRBV7-8,ASSLGTGGGYSNQPQH
TRBJ2-7,TRBV5-1,ASSSLGRTGSGEQY
TRBJ2-3,TRBV20-1,SARTSQTQY
TRBJ1-2,TRBV6-6,ASSYAGGDYGYT
TRBJ1-6,TRBV5-1,ASSLDRTGGDSSYNSPLH
TRBJ2-5,TRBV2,ASSQTTSRETQY
TRBJ1-1,TRBV15,ATSRITGVLNTEAF
TRBJ1-6,TRBV4-1,ASSQVGGPTNSPLH
TRBJ2-2,TRBV6-5,ASKAGGRTGELF
TRBJ1-3,TRBV9,ASSVESGQGNGNTIY
TRBJ1-3,TRBV19,ASTTPGLSSGNTIY
TRBJ2-3,TRBV6-1,ASSDRGLGGTSTDTQY
TRBJ2-7,TRBV7-8,ASSQWTVAYEQY
TRBJ2-5,TRBV9,ASSVGTGKETQY
TRBJ1-6,TRBV13,ASTMSSYNSPLH
TRBJ1-1,TRBV5-8,ASRLATGPPTEAF
TRBJ1-2,TRBV4-1,ASSRGQGPPDYGYT
TRBJ1-2,TRBV6-4,ASPGTGDGYT
TRBJ1-2,TRBV7-9,ASSKEDSLYGYT
TRBJ2-3,TRBV7-9,ASSSDRLTDTQY
TRBJ2-5,TRBV9,ASSVGAQETQY
TRBJ1-6,TRBV2,ARKKNIDGGNSPLH
TRBJ1-1,TRBV5-1,ASSIGLNTNTEAF
TRBJ2-7,TRBV5-4,ASSLAGRGLSYEQY
TRBJ1-4,TRBV29-1,SVDGGPEKLF
TRBJ1-1,TRBV11-2,ASSLRGVNTEAF
TRBJ1-6,TRBV5-6,ASSLSRSRTNSPLH
TRBJ1-5,TRBV19,ASSMGDRGRGQPQH
TRBJ1-3,TRBV4-1,ASSQRTVSSGNTIY
TRBJ1-5,TRBV30,AWSVRGQGDQPQH
TRBJ2-3,TRBV21-1,ASSRAGLAGVDTQY
TRBJ1-1,TRBV6-5,ASSYLRVGYEAF